Given below is one TCR beta chain in context. The sample has other DNA sequences that encode this CDR3 too. V was shortened by 4 bases and J by 8 bases, with 8 bases between the two germline ends. The CDR3 contains 12 residues. Germline-derived CDR1 and CDR2 are SNHLY and FYNNEI. This specimen comes from a study of shared clonotypes between healthy human individuals. Profiled with immunoSEQ multiplex PCR; TCRdb holds only in-frame clones, not every one. The repertoire holds some 1,100,000 clones, with roughly 74% as singletons. The sequence derives from a man aged 18 to 30 in good health. Some clones in this sample may be carry-over from other donors' samples. This rearrangement joins TRBV2 to TRBJ1-4; a weak D match, TRBD1 (6 bases). The sample taken for sequencing was memory CD4+ T cells from PBMCs. Regarding subset: CD45RA-negative fraction. The chain's CDR3 is CASSGTVEKLFF. The DNA for the CDR3 is TGTGCCAGCAGTGGGACAGTCGAAAAACTGTTTTTT.